This is a list of T cell receptor beta chains from one sample in a study of cytomegalovirus exposure and HLA in healthy donors. Method: immunoSEQ multiplex PCR; TCRdb's copy keeps in-frame clones and lacks some. Of around 160,000 clones listed, about 75% were seen once; the top ten hold 4.7%. The sequenced sample consisted of PBMCs. The receptors were sampled from a young man in good health and CMV-seropositive. CDR3s include the opening cysteine and the closing phenylalanine or tryptophan. Each record gives: J gene, clone size, D gene, V gene, CDR3 DNA, CDR3 protein. A D gene is named only where the DNA matches it firmly. Part of the rows lack a size; the others show once, few, many or a class for expanded clones.

>TRBJ1-6|-|TRBD1|TRBV13
TGTGCCAGCAGCCGGGGACAGGGCCGTCCCCTCCACTTT
CASSRGQGRPLHF
>TRBJ1-1|-|TRBD1|TRBV27
TGTGCCAGCAGTTTACGGGGACAGTACCCTGAAGCTTTCTTT
CASSLRGQYPEAFF
>TRBJ2-1|-|TRBD1|TRBV29-1
TGCAGCGTTGTTCATCCGGGGACAGACAATGAGCAGTTCTTC
CSVVHPGTDNEQFF
>TRBJ2-1|once|TRBD2|TRBV7-2
TGTGCCAGCAGCTTATTCAGCGGGGCCCACAATGAGCAGTTCTTC
CASSLFSGAHNEQFF
>TRBJ2-2|few|-|TRBV19
TGTGCCAGTAGTCAGGCCCGGAGGGAGCTGTTTTTT
CASSQARRELFF
>TRBJ2-5|few|TRBD2|TRBV7-9
TGTGCCAGCAGCGCGACGACTAGCGGGGGCCAAGAGACCCAGTACTTC
CASSATTSGGQETQYF
>TRBJ1-5|few|TRBD1|TRBV19
TGTGCCAGTAGTCCAGGGGGGAGAGACAATCAGCCCCAGCATTTT
CASSPGGRDNQPQHF
>TRBJ2-5|-|-|TRBV10-2
TGCGCCAGCAGTGAGAACTACCAAGAGACCCAGTACTTC
CASSENYQETQYF
>TRBJ2-3|-|TRBD1|TRBV5-4
TGTGCCAGCAGCTTGTCCGGGACAGTAAGCACAGATACGCAGTATTTT
CASSLSGTVSTDTQYF
>TRBJ1-2|-|TRBD1|TRBV5-1
TGCGCCAGCAGTGCCGGGGACAGGGAGACCTACACCTTC
CASSAGDRETYTF
>TRBJ1-2|once|-|TRBV5-1
TGCGCCAGCAGCTTGGGTGGAGACTATGGCTACACCTTC
CASSLGGDYGYTF
>TRBJ2-5|-|-|TRBV6-5
TGTGCCAGCAGTGGAGACAGTAGGGCGGAGACCCAGTACTTC
CASSGDSRAETQYF
>TRBJ1-1|-|-|TRBV2
TGTGCCAGCATCGGCAGGGGTAGAAACACTGAAGCTTTCTTT
CASIGRGRNTEAFF
>TRBJ1-5|-|TRBD1|TRBV5-6
TGTGCCAGCAGCACCCGGGACAGCGGAAATCAGCCCCAGCATTTT
CASSTRDSGNQPQHF
>TRBJ2-1|-|TRBD1|TRBV6-5
TGTGCCAGCAGCCCCGCGGGACAGGATTACAATGAGCAGTTCTTC
CASSPAGQDYNEQFF
>TRBJ1-1|few|-|TRBV4-2
TGTGCCAGCAGCCCCTCGGGGGGGGCCGACACTGAAGCTTTCTTT
CASSPSGGADTEAFF
>TRBJ1-3|-|TRBD1|TRBV29-1
TGCAGCGTCGCGAAGTACAGGGGAAGTGGAAACACCATATATTTT
CSVAKYRGSGNTIYF
>TRBJ2-1|-|TRBD2|TRBV30
TGTGCCTGGATGGGACTAGCGGGCATCCATGAGCAGTTCTTC
CAWMGLAGIHEQFF
>TRBJ2-4|once|-|TRBV5-4
TGTGCCAGCAGCTTGAAGGGGACCAAAAACATTCAGTACTTC
CASSLKGTKNIQYF
>TRBJ1-5|-|TRBD1|TRBV6-1
TGTGCCAGCAGTGAAGCGGGCAGGGGGAGGAATCAGCCCCAGCATTTT
CASSEAGRGRNQPQHF
>TRBJ1-2|few|TRBD1|TRBV27
TGTGCCAGCAGCCTCCGGGACAGAAGAAATGGTGGCTACACCTTC
CASSLRDRRNGGYTF
>TRBJ2-2|-|-|TRBV7-6
TGTGCCAGCAGCAGAGGAGGGGGAGGGCCGCGCACCGGGGAGCTGTTTTTT
CASSRGGGGPRTGELFF
>TRBJ1-1|-|TRBD1|TRBV5-1
TGCGCCAGCAGCCTGACAGGGGGCGGAAGCACTGAAGCTTTCTTT
CASSLTGGGSTEAFF
>TRBJ2-5|-|-|TRBV10-3
TGTGCCCCTTGGGACAAGTACTTC
CAPWDKYF
>TRBJ2-5|few|TRBD2|TRBV6-1
TGTGCCAGCGAGACTAGCGGGCAAGAGACCCAGTACTTC
CASETSGQETQYF
>TRBJ1-3|-|TRBD1|TRBV29-1
TGCAGCGTTGAAACGGGGACAGGGGGAAACACCATATATTTT
CSVETGTGGNTIYF
>TRBJ1-1|-|TRBD1|TRBV6-5
TGTGCCAGCAGTTCCCCAGGGGGCGCCGGGCCTGGATTAGCTTTCTTT
CASSSPGGAGPGLAFF
>TRBJ1-2|-|-|TRBV6-5
TGTGCCAGCAGTTATGGAAGGGACAACTACTATGGCTACACCTTC
CASSYGRDNYYGYTF
>TRBJ2-5|-|-|TRBV15
TGTGCCACCAGCGGTAGTGATCAAGAGACCCAGTACTTC
CATSGSDQETQYF
>TRBJ1-2|-|TRBD1|TRBV30
TGTGCCTGGACCAGGGACAGTGCTAACTATGGCTACACCTTC
CAWTRDSANYGYTF
>TRBJ1-1|-|TRBD1|TRBV7-3
TGTGCCAGCAGCCCTACAGGGGCAAGGGTGAACACTGAAGCTTTCTTT
CASSPTGARVNTEAFF
>TRBJ1-3|-|-|TRBV30
TGTGCCTGGACTTTCGGGGGGGGCCCTGGAAACACCATATATTTT
CAWTFGGGPGNTIYF